Listed below are T cell receptor beta chains from one sample, sequenced in a study of T cell responses to AZD1222 COVID-19 vaccine. Method: immunoSEQ multiplex PCR; TCRdb's copy keeps in-frame clones and lacks some. The table shows 120,000 or so clones, with roughly 90% occurring only once. The material sequenced was peripheral blood, taken on day 0 of AZD1222 vaccination. These receptors were collected from an adult in good health. Both conserved end residues are part of each CDR3. The order of the fields is clone size, D gene, J gene, V gene, CDR3 DNA, CDR3 protein. D genes are given only for firm matches. Expanded clones are given a class, and other clones once, few, many or no size at all.

once - TRBJ1-3 TRBV6-1 TGTGCCAGCAGTGAAGGACCAGGAACTGGAAACACCATATATTTT CASSEGPGTGNTIYF
- TRBD1 TRBJ1-3 TRBV29-1 TGCAGCGTTGTACAGGGGGCGGGAAACACCATATATTTT CSVVQGAGNTIYF
- - TRBJ1-2 TRBV6-1 TGTGCCAGCAGTGAACCCCAAGCCCCAGGATCGGAGGATGGCTACACCTTC CASSEPQAPGSEDGYTF
- - TRBJ2-7 TRBV10-1 TGCGCCAGCTCATCTACTCCCGGGACTGGCCGATACGAGCAGTACTTC CASSSTPGTGRYEQYF
- - TRBJ1-1 TRBV13 TGTGCCAGCAGCTTAGTTTATATGGGAGCAGGGAGGACTGAAGCTTTCTTT CASSLVYMGAGRTEAFF
once - TRBJ1-5 TRBV7-9 TGTGCCAGCAGTAGCCCGGGGGGTGGCAATCAGCCCCAGCATTTT CASSSPGGGNQPQHF
once - TRBJ1-5 TRBV10-3 TGTGCCATCAGTGCGACAGAAGGTATTCAGCCCCAGCATTTT CAISATEGIQPQHF
- - TRBJ1-6 TRBV27 TGTGCCAGCAGCACATCGTTCGAGGGAGTGGGTAATTCACCCCTCCACTTT CASSTSFEGVGNSPLHF
- TRBD2 TRBJ2-1 TRBV5-4 TGTGCCAGCAGCTTGCGGGGGGGCGGGAATGAGCAGTTCTTC CASSLRGGGNEQFF
many - TRBJ1-3 TRBV6-5 TGTGCCAGCAGTTACTCACGGGGAAACACCATATATTTT CASSYSRGNTIYF